A selection of T cell receptor beta chains follows, all from one sample in a study of blood T cell repertoires in COVID-19. The method was immunoSEQ multiplex PCR; TCRdb's version includes in-frame clones alone and lacks a portion of them. The sample lists 20,000 to 25,000 clones; 84% were seen once. Sequenced sample: peripheral blood. The receptor set was obtained from a man aged 35-49 years with acute or convalescent COVID-19. Each CDR3 is given with its conserved first and last residue. Each record gives: V gene, J gene, clone size, D gene, CDR3 DNA, CDR3 protein. A D gene is named only where the DNA matches it firmly. Clone size appears in some rows only: once, few, many, or a class for an expanded clone.

TRBV7-9,TRBJ2-5,-,-,TGTGCCAGCAGCTCTCTCCTAGAGCGTGATTCGGAGACCCAGTACTTC,CASSSLLERDSETQYF
TRBV30,TRBJ2-1,-,-,TGTGCCTGGAGTGACACCTACAATGAGCAGTTCTTC,CAWSDTYNEQFF
TRBV30,TRBJ1-4,few,-,TGTGCCTGGAGTGTAGGCCAGGGCCGACTGTTTTTT,CAWSVGQGRLFF
TRBV18,TRBJ1-1,-,TRBD1,TGTGCCAGCTCACCACGTTCAGGGACAGCCACTGAAGCTTTCTTT,CASSPRSGTATEAFF
TRBV23-1,TRBJ1-1,-,TRBD1,TGCGCCGGACGAGTTGAGACAGGGGTCAATTTCGAGTGCACTGAAGCTTTCTTT,CAGRVETGVNFECTEAFF
TRBV4-1,TRBJ2-2,few,-,TGCGCCAGCAGCCAAGTAGTCACCGGGGAGCTGTTTTTT,CASSQVVTGELFF
TRBV5-4,TRBJ2-7,-,-,TGTGCCAGCAGCTACAAAATGGGAGAACTCTACGAGCAGTACTTC,CASSYKMGELYEQYF
TRBV19,TRBJ2-3,-,TRBD2,TGTGCCAGTAGGCCGGGACTAGCCCCAGATACGCAGTATTTT,CASRPGLAPDTQYF
TRBV6-5,TRBJ1-1,-,TRBD1,TGTGCCAGCGTGAAACGGGACAGGGGGCCTGAAGCTTTCTTT,CASVKRDRGPEAFF
TRBV11-3,TRBJ2-5,few,-,TGTGCCAGCAGCTTAGTACCGGGTGAGACCCAGTACTTC,CASSLVPGETQYF
TRBV24-1,TRBJ2-1,-,-,TGTGCCACCAGTGAGCGGGACGGTAGCTCCTACAATGAGCAGTTCTTC,CATSERDGSSYNEQFF
TRBV7-2,TRBJ1-4,-,TRBD1,TGTGCCAGCAGCCCGGACAGGGGATTTGAAAAACTGTTTTTT,CASSPDRGFEKLFF
TRBV29-1,TRBJ2-7,-,-,TGCAGCGTTGAATTGGCCTCCTACGAGCAGTACTTC,CSVELASYEQYF
TRBV27,TRBJ2-2,few,-,TGTGCCAGCAGTTTATTGGGCAGCTACACCGGGGAGCTGTTTTTT,CASSLLGSYTGELFF
TRBV7-8,TRBJ1-5,-,TRBD1,TGTGCCAGCAGCTCTAAGGACAGGAGATATAGCAATCAGCCCCAGCATTTT,CASSSKDRRYSNQPQHF
TRBV30,TRBJ1-5,-,TRBD1,TGTGCCTGGAATGAAGGGACAGTCGATCAGCCCCAGCATTTT,CAWNEGTVDQPQHF
TRBV19,TRBJ1-5,-,-,TGTGCCAGTAGTGTAGAGGCAGGTTACAATCAGCCCCAGCATTTT,CASSVEAGYNQPQHF
TRBV6-6,TRBJ2-7,-,TRBD1,TGTGCCAGCAGTTTTGACAGGGAATGGGACGAGCAGTACTTC,CASSFDREWDEQYF
TRBV9,TRBJ2-2,once,-,TGTGCCAGCAGCGTAGTCTTGCCCGGTTCTGGCACCGGGGAGCTGTTTTTT,CASSVVLPGSGTGELFF
TRBV19,TRBJ1-1,-,-,TGTGCCAGTAGTACAAATTTACAGGATAGCACTGAAGCTTTCTTT,CASSTNLQDSTEAFF